Reported below is one T cell receptor beta chain. V was pared by 5 bases and J by 4 bases, with 21 bases between. The CDR3 sequence is 16 residues long. Germline V CDR1 and CDR2: SGHTA, FQGTGA. The entry originates in a study of beta chain features in type 1 diabetes. Isolated RNA was reverse transcribed in full, so expressed TCRB transcripts were sequenced. Only in-frame clones appear in the TCRdb table, and some are missing; sequencing was by immunoSEQ multiplex PCR. The table includes hundreds of thousands of clones, 30% detected once. Sequenced input: naive CD4+ T cells from blood. The clonotype was recovered from a man aged 18 to 30 in good health. The chain is built from TRBV7-3 and TRBJ2-7; tentatively, D is TRBD1 or TRBD2 (5 bases each). In DNA form, the CDR3 reads TGTGCCAGCAGCCCCTCGGGGACCTCGTCCCAGTACGAGCAGTACTTC. As protein: CASSPSGTSSQYEQYF.